This T cell receptor (beta chain) was profiled in a study of T cells in localized non-small cell lung cancer. Study-wide results and caveats: Uninvolved adjacent lung had more T cell clonality than any other tissue, topping tumor. Longer overall survival was linked to higher blood T cell density. Appearance in adjacent lung was seen for a median approximately 60 of the top 100 tumor clones. Analysis by sequencing included only one tumor region, so heterogeneity remains possible.

Germline CDR1 and CDR2: LNHDA and SQIVND (reference sequence). Trimming took 3 bases from V and 5 from J; bases not matched to a gene: 7. This CDR3 has 15 amino acids. Some clones are missing from TCRdb's copy, which holds only in-frame ones; the method was immunoSEQ multiplex PCR. Of about 20,000 clones in the sample, 88% are singletons; the top ten hold 22%. This clone was observed once. What it recognizes is unknown. This clonotype originated in a man aged 40-75 years with stage II squamous cell lung carcinoma. V and J are TRBV19 and TRBJ1-1; TRBD1 matches 9 bases. Sequencing was performed on PBMCs, taken before any cancer treatment. The chain's CDR3 is CASSIPQGARTEAFF. The CDR3 nucleotides read TGTGCCAGTAGTATCCCACAGGGGGCGCGGACTGAAGCTTTCTTT.